This T cell receptor beta chain is drawn from a study of T cells in Graves' hyperthyroidism and ophthalmopathy. Researchers amplified the TCR beta CDR3 regions from RNA transcripts. When the TCR CDR3 underwent first-round RT-PCR, the HTBI primer set was used. TCRdb processed the multiplex PCR reads anew with MiXCR; each CDR3 protein has one entry. The sample yields about 580,000 distinct CDR3 sequences, more than 45% seen once. Those with hyperthyroidism were 18 to 65 years old, newly diagnosed, and ill for under 2 months. CDR1 is SGHRS, CDR2 YFSETQ, per germline. V shed 4 bases and J 4 bases; nucleotides not matched to a gene: 12. This CDR3 spans 17 amino acids.

V is TRBV5-1 and J is TRBJ2-3, with 10 bases fitting TRBD2. Source material: peripheral blood or thyroid tissue (not recorded which). The TCR sequence derives from a woman under 30 with Graves' hyperthyroidism. DNA for the CDR3: TGCGCCAGCAGCCAAGGGTTAGCGGGAGGCGTAGCAGATACGCAGTATTTT. Translated, it gives CASSQGLAGGVADTQYF.